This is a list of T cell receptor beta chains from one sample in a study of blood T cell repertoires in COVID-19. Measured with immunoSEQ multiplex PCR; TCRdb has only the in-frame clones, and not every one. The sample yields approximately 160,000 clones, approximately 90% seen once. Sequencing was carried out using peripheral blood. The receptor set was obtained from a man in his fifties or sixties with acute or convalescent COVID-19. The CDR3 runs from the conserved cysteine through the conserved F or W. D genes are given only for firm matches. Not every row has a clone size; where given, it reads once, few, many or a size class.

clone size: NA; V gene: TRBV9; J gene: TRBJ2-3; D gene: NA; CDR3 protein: CASSEEGTLTDTQYF; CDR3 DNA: TGTGCCAGCAGCGAGGAGGGAACCCTCACAGATACGCAGTATTTT
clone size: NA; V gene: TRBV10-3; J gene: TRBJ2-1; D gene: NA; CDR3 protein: CAISESDVAGAGNEQFF; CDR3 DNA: TGTGCCATCAGTGAGTCGGACGTAGCAGGGGCGGGCAATGAGCAGTTCTTC
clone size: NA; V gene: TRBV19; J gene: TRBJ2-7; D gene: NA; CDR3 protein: CASSPETGTYEQYF; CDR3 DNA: TGTGCCAGTAGCCCAGAGACAGGAACCTACGAGCAGTACTTC
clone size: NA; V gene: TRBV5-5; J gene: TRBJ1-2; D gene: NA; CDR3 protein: CASASSGGPDYGYTF; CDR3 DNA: TGTGCCAGCGCGTCATCCGGGGGACCGGACTATGGCTACACCTTC
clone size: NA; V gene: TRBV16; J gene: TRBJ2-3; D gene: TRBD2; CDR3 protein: CASSQPGLGDTQYF; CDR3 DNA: TGTGCCAGCAGCCAGCCGGGACTAGGGGATACGCAGTATTTT
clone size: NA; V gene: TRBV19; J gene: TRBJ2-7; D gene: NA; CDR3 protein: CASSIRTAPYEQYF; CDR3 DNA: TGTGCCAGTAGTATTAGGACAGCCCCCTACGAGCAGTACTTC
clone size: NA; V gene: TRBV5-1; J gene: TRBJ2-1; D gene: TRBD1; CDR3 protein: CASSPGQAQNEQFF; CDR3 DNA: TGCGCCAGCAGCCCCGGACAGGCCCAAAATGAGCAGTTCTTC
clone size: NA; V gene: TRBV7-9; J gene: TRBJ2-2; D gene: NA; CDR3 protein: CASSLAGGVDTGELFF; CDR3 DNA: TGTGCCAGCAGCTTAGCTGGGGGCGTGGACACCGGGGAGCTGTTTTTT
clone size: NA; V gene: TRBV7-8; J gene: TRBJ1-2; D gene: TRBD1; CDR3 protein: CASSLGAGQGGSGYTF; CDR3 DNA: TGTGCCAGCAGCTTAGGGGCCGGACAGGGTGGCTCTGGCTACACCTTC
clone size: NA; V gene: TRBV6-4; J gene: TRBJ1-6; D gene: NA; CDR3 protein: CASSEGGQGGNSPLHF; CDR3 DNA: TGTGCCAGCAGTGAAGGAGGGCAGGGAGGAAATTCACCCCTCCACTTT
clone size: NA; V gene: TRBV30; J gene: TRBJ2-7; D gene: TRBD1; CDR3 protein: CAFGTGGAGTYEQYF; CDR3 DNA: TGTGCCTTTGGGACAGGGGGAGCTGGTACTTACGAGCAGTACTTC
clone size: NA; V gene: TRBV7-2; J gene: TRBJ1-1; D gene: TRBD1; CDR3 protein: CASSLGTQGLNTEAFF; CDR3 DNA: TGTGCCAGCAGCTTAGGAACACAGGGGTTGAACACTGAAGCTTTCTTT
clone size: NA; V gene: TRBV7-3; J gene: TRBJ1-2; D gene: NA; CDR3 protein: CASSPHADSQVYGYTF; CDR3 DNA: TGTGCCAGCAGCCCTCACGCGGACAGCCAGGTTTATGGCTACACCTTC
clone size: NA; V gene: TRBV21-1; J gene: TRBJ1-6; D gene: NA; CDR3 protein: CASSKWPRTGKVYNSPLHF; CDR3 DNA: TGTGCCAGCAGCAAATGGCCTAGGACAGGGAAAGTCTATAATTCACCCCTCCACTTT
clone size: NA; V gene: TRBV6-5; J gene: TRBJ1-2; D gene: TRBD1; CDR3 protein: CASSPVGQGIYGYTF; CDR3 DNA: TGTGCCAGCAGTCCAGTCGGACAGGGGATCTATGGCTACACCTTC
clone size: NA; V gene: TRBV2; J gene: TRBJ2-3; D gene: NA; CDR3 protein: CASSVNRGLHGDTQYF; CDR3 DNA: TGTGCCAGCAGTGTGAATAGAGGGCTCCATGGAGATACGCAGTATTTT
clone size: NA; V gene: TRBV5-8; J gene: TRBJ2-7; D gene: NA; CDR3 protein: CASSYTSSGNEQYF; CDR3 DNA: TGTGCCAGCAGCTACACTAGCTCGGGGAACGAGCAGTACTTC
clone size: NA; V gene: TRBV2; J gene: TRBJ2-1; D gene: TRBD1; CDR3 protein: CASIEGDRGYNEQFF; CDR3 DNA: TGTGCCAGCATCGAAGGGGACAGGGGCTACAATGAGCAGTTCTTC
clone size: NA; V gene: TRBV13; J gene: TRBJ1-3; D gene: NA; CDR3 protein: CASSSKTGRSGNTIYF; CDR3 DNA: TGTGCCAGCAGCTCGAAGACAGGTCGCTCTGGAAACACCATATATTTT
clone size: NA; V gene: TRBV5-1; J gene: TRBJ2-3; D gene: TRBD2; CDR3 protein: CASSRNVLAGADTQYF; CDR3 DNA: TGCGCCAGCAGCCGGAATGTACTAGCGGGAGCAGATACGCAGTATTTT
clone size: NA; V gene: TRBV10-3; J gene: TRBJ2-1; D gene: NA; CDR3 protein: CAINLAGPYNEQFF; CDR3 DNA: TGTGCCATCAATTTGGCGGGACCCTACAATGAGCAGTTCTTC
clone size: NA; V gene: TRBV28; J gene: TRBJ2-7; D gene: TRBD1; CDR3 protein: CASSSQGANEQYF; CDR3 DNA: TGTGCCAGCAGTTCTCAGGGGGCCAACGAGCAGTACTTC
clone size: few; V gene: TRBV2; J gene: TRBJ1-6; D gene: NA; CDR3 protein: CASSEQGGQNSPLHF; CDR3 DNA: TGTGCCAGCAGTGAACAGGGTGGGCAGAATTCACCCCTCCACTTT
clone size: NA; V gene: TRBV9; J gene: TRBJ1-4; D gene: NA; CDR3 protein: CASSVTRVGEKLFF; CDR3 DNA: TGTGCCAGCAGCGTAACCAGGGTCGGGGAAAAACTGTTTTTT
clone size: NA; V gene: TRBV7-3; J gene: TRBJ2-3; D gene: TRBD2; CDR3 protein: CASSFTSADTQYF; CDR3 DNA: TGTGCCAGCAGCTTCACTAGCGCCGATACGCAGTATTTT
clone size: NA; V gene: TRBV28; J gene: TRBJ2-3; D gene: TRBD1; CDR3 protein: CATLTGGADTQYF; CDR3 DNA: TGTGCCACCTTGACAGGGGGTGCAGATACGCAGTATTTT
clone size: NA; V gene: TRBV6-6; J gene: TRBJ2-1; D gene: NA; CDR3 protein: CASSSGNEQFF; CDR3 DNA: TGTGCCAGCAGTAGCGGCAATGAGCAGTTCTTC
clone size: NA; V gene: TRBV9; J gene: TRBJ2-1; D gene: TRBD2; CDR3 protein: CASSPTSAYNEQFF; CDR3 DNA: TGTGCCAGCAGCCCAACTAGCGCTTACAATGAGCAGTTCTTC
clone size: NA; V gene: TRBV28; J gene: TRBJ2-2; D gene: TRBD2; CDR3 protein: CASLGGGVLFF; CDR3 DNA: TGTGCCAGTTTAGGCGGGGGGGTGCTGTTTTTT
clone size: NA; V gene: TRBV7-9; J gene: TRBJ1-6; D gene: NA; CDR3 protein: CASSPGQGLDSPLHF; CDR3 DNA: TGTGCCAGCAGCCCAGGGCAGGGGTTAGATTCACCCCTCCACTTT
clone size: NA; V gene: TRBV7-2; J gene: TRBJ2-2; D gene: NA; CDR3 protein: CASSLVLLTGELFF; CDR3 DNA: TGTGCCAGCAGCTTAGTACTTCTCACCGGGGAGCTGTTTTTT
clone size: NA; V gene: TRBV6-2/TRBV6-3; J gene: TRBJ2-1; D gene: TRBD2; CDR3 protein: CASSWGPGGPQNEQFF; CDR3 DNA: TGTGCCAGCAGTTGGGGCCCGGGGGGGCCGCAGAATGAGCAGTTCTTC
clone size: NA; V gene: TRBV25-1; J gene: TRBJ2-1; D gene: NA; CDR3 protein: CASSDTRGGGYNEQFF; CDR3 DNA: TGTGCCAGCAGTGATACGCGGGGAGGTGGGTACAATGAGCAGTTCTTC
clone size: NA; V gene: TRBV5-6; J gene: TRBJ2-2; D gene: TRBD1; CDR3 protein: CASSLAQTGGTGELFF; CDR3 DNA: TGTGCCAGCAGCTTGGCCCAGACAGGGGGCACCGGGGAGCTGTTTTTT
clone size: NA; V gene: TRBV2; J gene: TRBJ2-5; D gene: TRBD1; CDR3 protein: CASSGGQGYQETQYF; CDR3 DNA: TGTGCCAGCAGCGGGGGACAGGGGTACCAAGAGACCCAGTACTTC
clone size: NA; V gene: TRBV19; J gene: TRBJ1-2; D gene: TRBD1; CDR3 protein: CASSILSGTATLHGYTF; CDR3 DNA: TGTGCCAGTAGTATCTTATCCGGGACAGCGACCCTTCATGGCTACACCTTC
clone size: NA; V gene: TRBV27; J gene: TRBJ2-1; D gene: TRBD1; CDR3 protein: CASSLFPGQGINEQFF; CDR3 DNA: TGTGCCAGCAGTTTATTCCCGGGACAGGGAATCAATGAGCAGTTCTTC
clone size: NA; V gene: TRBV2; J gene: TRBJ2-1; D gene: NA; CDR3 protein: CASSEAGGIAYNEQFF; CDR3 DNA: TGTGCCAGCAGTGAAGCGGGCGGGATAGCGTACAATGAGCAGTTCTTC
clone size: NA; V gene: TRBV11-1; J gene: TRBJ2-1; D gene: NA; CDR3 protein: CASSSDRTDGEQFF; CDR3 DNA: TGTGCCAGCAGCTCCGACAGGACCGACGGGGAGCAGTTCTTC
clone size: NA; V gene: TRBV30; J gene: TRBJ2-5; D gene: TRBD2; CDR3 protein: CAWTSGGAETQYF; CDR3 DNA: TGTGCCTGGACTAGCGGGGGGGCCGAGACCCAGTACTTC
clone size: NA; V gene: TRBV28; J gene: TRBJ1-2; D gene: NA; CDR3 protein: CASSHRTVRGGYTF; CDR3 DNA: TGTGCCAGCAGTCACCGGACAGTTAGGGGTGGCTACACCTTC
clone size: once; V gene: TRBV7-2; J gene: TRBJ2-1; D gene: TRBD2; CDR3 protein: CASSSKGLANSYNEQFF; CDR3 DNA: TGTGCCAGCAGCTCTAAAGGACTAGCCAATTCCTACAATGAGCAGTTCTTC